These T cell receptor beta chains were read from a single sample in a study of T-cell memory formation after mild COVID-19. TCRdb fed the 5' RACE reads into MiXCR, producing one record per CDR3 protein. The repertoire holds 350,000 to 500,000 distinct CDR3 sequences, with 23% as singletons. The specimen sequenced was PBMCs or a T cell subset sorted from them (not recorded which). Receptors originate from an adult woman who had mild COVID-19 (a few samples of this study predate the infection). Cell type and time point are not known. Both conserved end residues are part of each CDR3. D genes are given only for firm matches. The size field is filled for only some rows; it gives once, few, many or a size class.

TRBJ2-5	-	-	TRBV7-9	TGTGCCAGCAGCTTAGATGTGACATTCCAAGAGACCCAGTACTTC	CASSLDVTFQETQYF
TRBJ2-1	TRBD2	few	TRBV7-9	TGTGCCAGCAGCTTAAGGGGACTAGCGGGAGGGCCCTGGCGTACAGATGAGCAGTTCTTC	CASSLRGLAGGPWRTDEQFF
TRBJ2-5	TRBD1	once	TRBV5-5	TGTGCCAGCAGCGGGACCGGGACAGAAGAGACCCAGTACTTC	CASSGTGTEETQYF
TRBJ1-2	TRBD1	-	TRBV6-5	TGTGCCAGCAGTTGGTCCATGGGACAGGGTCTGGAGGGCTACACCTTC	CASSWSMGQGLEGYTF
TRBJ2-1	-	few	TRBV7-2	TGTGCCAGCAGCTTAGAGACAGGACCGGCCTACAATGAGCAGTTCTTC	CASSLETGPAYNEQFF
TRBJ2-2	-	-	TRBV2	TGTGCCAGCAGTAAAGACCGGGGCGAGCTGTTTTTT	CASSKDRGELFF
TRBJ2-6	-	few	TRBV7-6	TGTGCCAGCAGCCTTCTATTGAGCTCTGGGGCCAACGTCCTGACTTTC	CASSLLLSSGANVLTF
TRBJ2-6	-	few	TRBV7-3	TGTGCCAGCAGCAAAGGGAGTCTGGGTGGGGCCAACGTCCTGACTTTC	CASSKGSLGGANVLTF
TRBJ1-1	TRBD1	-	TRBV7-6	TGTGCCAGCAGCCCCGATACAGGGGTAGACACTGAAGCTTTCTTT	CASSPDTGVDTEAFF
TRBJ1-1	-	-	TRBV20-1	TGCAGTGCTAAAGGGTTGGAGGTTAAGACTGAAGCTTTCTTT	CSAKGLEVKTEAFF
TRBJ1-5	TRBD1	-	TRBV20-1	TGCAGTGCTGTTCCCGGAGGACAGGGTATACAGCCCCAGCATTTT	CSAVPGGQGIQPQHF
TRBJ1-2	TRBD1	-	TRBV12-3/TRBV12-4	TGTGCCAGCAGGCCCGGGACAGGGACGATTAACTATGGCTACACCTTC	CASRPGTGTINYGYTF
TRBJ2-5	-	-	TRBV7-2	TGTGCCAGCAGCCCATGGGGAGGGGGCGAGACCCAGTACTTC	CASSPWGGGETQYF
TRBJ1-2	TRBD1	-	TRBV3-1	TGTGCCAGCAGCCAAGTATACGGACAGGATGGCTACACCTTC	CASSQVYGQDGYTF
TRBJ2-2	TRBD1	few	TRBV5-5	TGTGCCAGCAGCCTCCGACAGGGGTTGTCGTCCGGGGAGCTGTTTTTT	CASSLRQGLSSGELFF
TRBJ1-6	TRBD1	-	TRBV9	TGTGCCAGCAGTCTAACCGGGACAGAGAATTCACCCCTCCACTTT	CASSLTGTENSPLHF
TRBJ1-4	TRBD1	-	TRBV5-1	TGCGCCAGCAGCTCAAGGGACAGGGGGCATGAAAAACTGTTTTTT	CASSSRDRGHEKLFF
TRBJ2-2	TRBD2	few	TRBV20-1	TGCAGTGCTAGGGCTAGCGGGGGTAACACCGGGGAGCTGTTTTTT	CSARASGGNTGELFF
TRBJ2-7	-	-	TRBV29-1	TGCAGCGTGAATACCGGTACAGGGAGCTCCTACGAGCAGTACTTC	CSVNTGTGSSYEQYF
TRBJ1-4	-	-	TRBV7-9	TGTGCCAGCAGCGGCGCAAGGGTATTTAATGAAAAACTGTTTTTT	CASSGARVFNEKLFF
TRBJ2-3	TRBD2	-	TRBV5-1	TGCGCCAGCAGCACAGGGACTAGCGGGTCGGCAGATACGCAGTATTTT	CASSTGTSGSADTQYF
TRBJ2-7	-	-	TRBV6-2/TRBV6-3	TGTGCCAGCAGCTTCAACTCGGCCGGGACGTCTCCCTACGAGCAGTACTTC	CASSFNSAGTSPYEQYF
TRBJ2-5	-	few	TRBV5-1	TGCGCCAGCAGCCTCGAGGGGGGGCGTGCGATTGAGACCCAGTACTTC	CASSLEGGRAIETQYF
TRBJ2-2	-	-	TRBV6-6	TGTGCCAGCAGTTACGCGATAAGGACCGGGGAGCTGTTTTTT	CASSYAIRTGELFF
TRBJ2-1	TRBD1	-	TRBV5-4	TGTGCCAGCAGCCCAGGACAGGGTAAACTCTTC	CASSPGQGKLF
TRBJ1-1	-	-	TRBV20-1	TGCAGTGCTAGTTGGACATTGACCCCTCGAACTGAAGCTTTCTTT	CSASWTLTPRTEAFF
TRBJ1-1	-	-	TRBV11-3	TGTGCCAGCAGCTCACCACGGGGCAGGCAAAACACTGAAGCTTTCTTT	CASSSPRGRQNTEAFF
TRBJ2-3	TRBD1	-	TRBV7-9	TGTGCCAGCAGCTTAGAAGCCGGGACAGGGGTGTACGATACGCAGTATTTT	CASSLEAGTGVYDTQYF
TRBJ2-1	TRBD2	-	TRBV30	TGTGCCTGGTCGGGACTAGCGGGGGGGATGAGCTCCTACAATGAGCAGTTCTTC	CAWSGLAGGMSSYNEQFF
TRBJ2-1	TRBD2	few	TRBV11-2	TGTGCCAGCAGCCATCTAGCGGGGGGGCGCAATGAGCAGTTCTTC	CASSHLAGGRNEQFF
TRBJ1-1	-	-	TRBV20-1	TGCAGTGCTAGCTCCACTATGAACACTGAAGCTTTCTTT	CSASSTMNTEAFF
TRBJ2-2	-	-	TRBV5-6	TGTGCCAGCAGCCCTGGCGCGGTAAACACCGGGGAGCTGTTTTTT	CASSPGAVNTGELFF
TRBJ1-2	-	few	TRBV29-1	TGCAGCGTTGAAGATCTGGAACAGGGCGATGGCTACACCTTC	CSVEDLEQGDGYTF
TRBJ2-1	-	few	TRBV5-1	TGCGCCAGCAGCTTGGAGGCAGGGAATGAGCAGTTCTTC	CASSLEAGNEQFF
TRBJ2-7	-	-	TRBV15	TGTGCCACCAGCACGCCCGAGACACCTACCTACGAGCAGTACTTC	CATSTPETPTYEQYF
TRBJ2-4	TRBD1	-	TRBV5-1	TGCGCCAGCAGCTCCAAGGGACAGGGTAGGGTAGACATTCAGTACTTC	CASSSKGQGRVDIQYF
TRBJ1-6	-	-	TRBV14	TGTGCCAGCAGCCAACGGTGGGATTCACCCCTCCACTTT	CASSQRWDSPLHF
TRBJ2-2	-	-	TRBV7-2	TGTGCCAGCAGCCCCCTCCAGGGGCCCGGGGAGCTGTTTTTT	CASSPLQGPGELFF
TRBJ1-4	-	-	TRBV6-5	TGTGCCAGCAGTTACGACGGGGGCAGAGGCGAAAAACTGTTTTTT	CASSYDGGRGEKLFF
TRBJ1-5	-	few	TRBV20-1	TGCAGTGCTAAGGAGACAGTTAGCAATCAGCCCCAGCATTTT	CSAKETVSNQPQHF
TRBJ2-7	TRBD2	-	TRBV7-6	TGTGCCAGCAGCTTAGGGGATTGGGAGGGAGCCTACGAGCAGTACTTC	CASSLGDWEGAYEQYF
TRBJ1-6	-	few	TRBV7-9	TGTGCCAGCAGCGTGGGAGGGGCGGACGGTTATAATTCACCCCTCCACTTT	CASSVGGADGYNSPLHF
TRBJ2-3	-	few	TRBV10-2	TGCGCCAGCAGCTCCGGGGACGGGGATACGCAGTATTTT	CASSSGDGDTQYF
TRBJ1-1	-	few	TRBV7-3	TGTGCCAGCAGCTTAACGGTCGGGAGGGACGAAGCTTTCTTT	CASSLTVGRDEAFF
TRBJ2-3	TRBD2	-	TRBV18	TGTGCCAGCTCACTCAGCGGACTAGCGGGAGGAGCAGATACGCAGTATTTT	CASSLSGLAGGADTQYF
TRBJ2-5	-	once	TRBV27	TGTGCCAGCAGTTTAATCCCAGGAAAGACCCAGTACTTC	CASSLIPGKTQYF
TRBJ1-5	-	-	TRBV21-1	TGTGCCAGCAGCACCCGGGACACCAATCAGCCCCAGCATTTT	CASSTRDTNQPQHF
TRBJ2-7	TRBD1	-	TRBV5-1	TGCGCCAGCAGCCTGTCCATCTCGGACAGGGACCCCTACGAGCAGTACTTC	CASSLSISDRDPYEQYF
TRBJ1-5	TRBD1	few	TRBV7-8	TGTGCCAGCAGCGCCCGGACAGGGCGAAGAGGCAATCAGCCCCAGCATTTT	CASSARTGRRGNQPQHF
TRBJ2-3	-	-	TRBV20-1	TGCAGTGCTACCCGACGACAGGGAGGGAACACAGATACGCAGTATTTT	CSATRRQGGNTDTQYF
TRBJ2-7	-	-	TRBV5-8	TGTGCCAGCAGCTTGAATCGTCTCAGAAGCCCCTTCTACGAGCAGTACTTC	CASSLNRLRSPFYEQYF
TRBJ1-1	TRBD1	few	TRBV12-3/TRBV12-4	TGTGCCAGCAGCTCCAGGGGGGACGGCACTGAAGCTTTCTTT	CASSSRGDGTEAFF
TRBJ2-1	TRBD1	-	TRBV10-3	TGTGCCATCAGGGCGGGACAGGGGGCGAGCAATGAGCAGTTCTTC	CAIRAGQGASNEQFF
TRBJ1-4	TRBD1	few	TRBV14	TGTGCCAGCAGCTACCGAGCTGGGACAGTTGAAAAACTGTTTTTT	CASSYRAGTVEKLFF
TRBJ2-1	-	-	TRBV7-9	TGTGCCAGCAGCTTAGGGGGGTTCGGTGAGCAGTTCTTC	CASSLGGFGEQFF
TRBJ1-2	TRBD1	few	TRBV5-1	TGCGCCATCTCCCTGGGACAGGGGGCTAAATATGGCTACACCTTC	CAISLGQGAKYGYTF
TRBJ2-7	-	few	TRBV6-1	TGTGCCAGCAGTTTACATGATACCTACGAGCAGTACTTC	CASSLHDTYEQYF
TRBJ1-2	TRBD1	few	TRBV9	TGTGCCAGCAGCGCGGACAGGGGAGTCTATGGCTACACCTTC	CASSADRGVYGYTF
TRBJ2-7	TRBD1	many	TRBV4-3	TGCGCCAGCAGCCAAGATTGGGGGACAGGGTCCAACGAGCAGTACTTC	CASSQDWGTGSNEQYF